Below, one TCR beta chain is given with its context. Its antigen is not known. The CDR3 contains 16 residues. CDR1 SGHRS and CDR2 YFSETQ come from the germline V gene. V was shortened by 4 bases and J by 4 bases, with 18 bases between the two germline ends. This sample was taken from a study of Tregs in tolerant kidney transplant recipients. Unstimulated Tregs (CD4+CD25+CD127-) and CD4+CD25- non-Tregs were sorted from PBMCs. Points from the study as a whole: The small number of patients limits these findings pending further validation. The most relevant donor-specific Treg TCRbeta repertoire apparently came from expansion with activated donor B cells.

Sequencing used immunoSEQ multiplex PCR; TCRdb keeps in-frame clones, though not all of them. Of 120,000 or so clones listed, around nine tenths were seen once; the top ten hold approximately 0.6%. The rearrangement uses TRBV5-1 and TRBJ2-1; D possibly uses TRBD1 or TRBD2 (5 bases each). Sequenced input: CD4+ T cells from blood. This receptor was identified in a human donor in good health. This chain's CDR3 is CASSTRRGTGYNEQFF. The CDR3 DNA sequence: TGCGCCAGCAGCACCCGCCGTGGGACCGGATACAATGAGCAGTTCTTC.